Presented here are 19 T cell receptor beta chains from one specimen sequenced in a study of patients and donors after allogeneic stem cell transplantation. One entry per CDR3 protein, called by TCRdb with MiXCR from the RT-PCR reads. The sample consists of 150,000 to 200,000 distinct CDR3 sequences, approximately 30% of them appearing once. Material: blood, either unsorted or a sorted T cell fraction (not recorded which). The source is a human donor who was either an allogeneic HSCT recipient or a stem cell or donor lymphocyte infusion donor (not recorded which). It is not recorded whose cells these are; they may come from a transplant donor.

This clonotype occurred a few times. V usage is TRBV6-5 and J usage is TRBJ1-1; 7 bases are a match to TRBD1. The CDR3 is 15 amino acids. With V trimmed by 0 bases and J by 1 base, 2 bases remained unmatched. CDR1 MNHEY and CDR2 SVGAGI come from the germline V gene. For the CDR3, the DNA is TGTGCCAGCAGTTACTCGACAGGGCAGAACACTGAAGCTTTCTTT. Protein: CASSYSTGQNTEAFF.

This clonotype appeared many times. This chain connects TRBV28 to TRBJ1-4; possible D gene TRBD1, 6 bases. CDR1 and CDR2 (germline): MDHEN, SYDVKM. The V end was cut by 6 bases, the J end by 5 bases, with 13 bases between. The CDR3 length is 14 residues. This CDR3 is CASRLQGWNEKLFF. The CDR3 bases are TGTGCCAGCAGATTGCAGGGGTGGAATGAAAAACTGTTTTTT.

This clonotype has only a few counts. The gene calls are TRBV28 and TRBJ2-1; 13 positions agree with TRBD2. V lost 6 bases, J lost 4 bases, and 15 bases stayed unmatched. Germline assignment: CDR1 MDHEN and CDR2 SYDVKM. This CDR3 contains 19 residues. Written as DNA, the CDR3 is TGTGCCAGCAGCCCGTTAGGACTAGCGGGAGTAGAGGGTTACAATGAGCAGTTCTTC. Its protein is CASSPLGLAGVEGYNEQFF.

The V and J genes are TRBV12-3 or TRBV12-4 and TRBJ1-3; 7 bases fit TRBD1. The CDR3 covers 15 residues. V shed 6 bases and J 4 bases; nucleotides not matched to a gene: 9. Here the CDR3 DNA reads TGTGCCAGCAGCCTCAGGGGGTTTTTGGGAAACACCATATATTTT. It specifies CASSLRGFLGNTIYF.

This clonotype appeared a few times. V and J are TRBV5-1 and TRBJ2-7; no clear D. This CDR3 is built from 15 residues. CDR1 is SGHRS and CDR2 is YFSETQ in the germline V gene. V lost 0 bases and J 3 bases, leaving 13 bases between the germline ends. In DNA, the CDR3 is TGCGCCAGCAGCTTGGATTCTTACCCGTACTACGAGCAGTACTTC. It translates to CASSLDSYPYYEQYF. The full variable domain, rest sourced from reference TRBV5-1 and TRBJ2-7, is KAGVTQTPRYLIKTRGQQVTLSCSPISGHRSVSWYQQTPGQGLQFLFEYFSETQRNKGNFPGRFSGRQFSNSRSEMNVSTLELGDSALYLCASSLDSYPYYEQYFGPGTRLTVT.

The chain carries TRBV4-3 and TRBJ2-7; no definite D call. V dropped 0 bases and J dropped 0 bases, with 6 bases sitting between them. Germline assignment: CDR1 LGHNA and CDR2 YSLEER. This CDR3 spans 14 amino acids. CDR3 bases: TGCGCCAGCAGCCAAGAACCGGCCTCCTACGAGCAGTACTTC. Translating gives CASSQEPASYEQYF.

This clonotype is a singleton in its sample. This chain uses TRBV29-1 with TRBJ1-3; D perhaps matches TRBD1 (6 bases). The CDR3 is 13 amino acids. Trimming shortened V by 4 bases and J by 2 bases, and 9 bases separated the two germline ends. Per the germline V gene, CDR1 is SQVTM and CDR2 is ANQGSEA. The CDR3 is CSVGTAPGNTIYF. Written as DNA, the CDR3 is TGCAGCGTTGGGACAGCGCCTGGAAACACCATATATTTT. Full variable domain (rest looked up from reference TRBV29-1 and TRBJ1-3): SAVISQKPSRDICQRGTSLTIQCQVDSQVTMMFWYRQQPGQSLTLIATANQGSEATYESGFVIDKFPISRPNLTFSTLTVSNMSPEDSSIYLCSVGTAPGNTIYFGEGSWLTVV.

The rearrangement uses TRBV10-3 and TRBJ1-1; D is unresolved. Germline lookup yields CDR1 ENHRY and CDR2 SYGVKD. This CDR3 contains 14 residues. V was shortened by 4 bases and J by 3 bases, with 12 bases between the two germline ends. The CDR3 bases are TGTGCCATCAGTGGAAGTGTTTCGGACACTGAAGCTTTCTTT. This encodes CAISGSVSDTEAFF.

In this sample, this clonotype turned up a few times. The chain couples TRBV5-1 to TRBJ2-7, with D perhaps matching TRBD1 (6 bases). The CDR3 covers 12 residues. Between the trimmed V and J ends, which lost 2 bases and 5 bases, there was a span of 8 bases. Germline CDR1 is SGHRS and CDR2 is YFSETQ. The CDR3 sequence: CASSLQGDEQYF. The DNA of the CDR3 is TGCGCCAGCAGCTTACAGGGAGACGAGCAGTACTTC.

The chain employs TRBV20-1 and TRBJ1-6, with unresolved D. Germline V gene data show CDR1 as DFQATT and CDR2 as SNEGSKA (reference sequence). This CDR3 is 13 amino acids long. The V end lost 0 bases, the J end lost 9 bases, and 9 bases lay between the germline ends. The CDR3 is CSARDDNGSPLHF. The CDR3 DNA is TGCAGTGCTAGAGATGATAATGGTTCACCCCTCCACTTT.

This clonotype has only a few counts. This chain uses TRBV28 with TRBJ1-2; D unclear. This CDR3 has 14 residues. The germline gives CDR1 MDHEN, CDR2 SYDVKM. Trimming pared 2 bases from V and 2 bases from J, leaving 9 bases between. The CDR3 bases are TGTGCCAGCAGTTTAAACGGTGTAAACTATGGCTACACCTTC. Its protein product is CASSLNGVNYGYTF.

In this sample, this clonotype turned up many times. The genes are TRBV6-5 and TRBJ1-3; D not resolved. Looked up from germline, CDR1 is MNHEY and CDR2 is SVGAGI. CDR3 length equals 15 residues. Trimming pared 0 bases from V and 0 bases from J, leaving 6 bases between. The CDR3 coding sequence is TGTGCCAGCAGTTACTCAGGTGTCTCTGGAAACACCATATATTTT. Translated: CASSYSGVSGNTIYF.

This clonotype was seen more than once but under ten times. CDR3 residues: CSAKPSGLSNTEAFF. As DNA, the CDR3 is TGCAGTGCAAAGCCCTCGGGACTGTCGAACACTGAAGCTTTCTTT. V usage is TRBV20-1 and J usage is TRBJ1-1, with D tentatively TRBD1 (5 bases). The germline gives CDR1 DFQATT, CDR2 SNEGSKA (reference sequence). The CDR3 is made up of 15 amino acids. Trimming left V 6 bases short and J 1 base short, with 18 bases between.

This clonotype has only one observation. The CDR3 here is CASSLEWVSEQYF. The CDR3 DNA reads TGTGCCAGCAGCTTAGAATGGGTATCCGAGCAGTACTTC. This chain joins TRBV7-9 and TRBJ2-7; D unclear. The V gene's germline CDR1 is SEHNR and CDR2 FQNEAQ (reference sequence). Deletions cut 1 base from V and 6 bases from J, with 10 bases between. The CDR3 is 13 amino acids. Drawing the rest from reference TRBV7-9 and TRBJ2-7, the complete variable domain is DTGVSQNPRHKITKRGQNVTFRCDPISEHNRLYWYRQTLGQGPEFLTYFQNEAQLEKSRLLSDRFSAERPKGSFSTLEIQRTEQGDSAMYLCASSLEWVSEQYFGPGTRLTVT.

This clonotype appeared many times. The rearrangement links TRBV4-2 to TRBJ1-1, with D possibly matching TRBD1 (6 bases). The CDR3 runs to 13 residues. V shed 1 base and J shed 12 bases, with 15 bases lying between them. Germline CDR1 LGHNA, CDR2 YNFKEQ. The CDR3 nucleotides are TGTGCCAGCAGCCAAGGTTTGGGGGCTAAAACTTTCTTT. Its protein product is CASSQGLGAKTFF.

This clonotype was detected only a few times. CDR3 sequence reads: CASSFRVVGELFF. The CDR3 DNA reads as TGCGCCAGCAGCTTCAGGGTCGTCGGGGAGCTGTTTTTT. This chain connects TRBV5-1 to TRBJ2-2; the D gene is possibly TRBD1 (5 bases). This CDR3 region has 13 residues. In germline, CDR1 is SGHRS, CDR2 YFSETQ. Deletions cut 2 bases from V and 7 bases from J, with 9 bases between.

This clonotype was picked up a small number of times. The rearrangement joins TRBV6-5 to TRBJ1-2; no firm D call. Deletions cut 2 bases from V and 1 base from J, with 8 bases between. CDR3 length: 14 residues. Germline V lookup: CDR1 MNHEY, CDR2 SVGAGI. DNA of the CDR3: TGTGCCAGCAGTTACCGTACCTATAACTATGGCTACACCTTC. Amino acid sequence: CASSYRTYNYGYTF.

V is TRBV6-6 and J is TRBJ2-2; D gene uncertain. Germline CDR1 reads MNHNY; CDR2 reads SVGAGI (reference sequence). The germline V and J ends were trimmed by 0 bases and 9 bases, with 5 bases remaining between them. The CDR3 consists of 12 residues. The DNA for the CDR3 is TGTGCCAGCAGTTACTCGATCTGGGAGCTGTTTTTT. It translates to CASSYSIWELFF.

This clonotype was counted between two and nine times. This CDR3 reads CASSLKAGGTGNTIYF. The CDR3 DNA reads as TGTGCCAGCAGTTTAAAGGCCGGGGGCACTGGAAACACCATATATTTT. V gene TRBV27 combines with J gene TRBJ1-3; D perhaps matches TRBD1 (6 bases). CDR1 and CDR2 from the germline V gene are MNHEY and SMNVEV (reference sequence). CDR3 size: 16 residues. Trimming removed 2 bases from V and 2 bases from J, with 13 bases in between.